This paragraph covers one TCR beta chain sequence. Measured with immunoSEQ multiplex PCR; TCRdb has only the in-frame clones, and not every one. The sample lists about 90,000 clones; about 91% were seen once. This sample was included in a study of blood T cell repertoires in COVID-19. Germline V gene data show CDR1 as GTSNPN and CDR2 as SVGIG (reference sequence). V lost 1 base and J 6 bases, leaving 12 bases between the germline ends. The CDR3 totals 13 residues. This receptor was identified in a man in his sixties with acute or convalescent COVID-19. Sequences were obtained from peripheral blood. The gene calls are TRBV30 and TRBJ1-1; weak D call: TRBD1 (5 bases). CDR3 in DNA: TGTGCCTGGAGTGGACAGTTTGAGGCTGAAGCTTTCTTT. This sequence encodes CAWSGQFEAEAFF.